The 23 T cell receptor beta chains in this list originate from one sample, sequenced in a study of blood T cell repertoires in COVID-19. The repertoire was sequenced with immunoSEQ multiplex PCR; TCRdb's copy has only in-frame clones and lacks some. The repertoire holds over 150,000 clones, with 75% to 85% as singletons. Input material: peripheral blood. These receptors all come from a woman of 80 years or more with COVID-19, enrolled during active disease.

The chain employs TRBV19 and TRBJ1-2, with a possible D match to TRBD1 (5 bases). The CDR3 contains 13 residues. V lost 9 bases to trimming and J lost 6 bases, with 17 bases between them. Germline loops: CDR1 LNHDA, CDR2 SQIVND (reference sequence). Here the CDR3 DNA reads TGTGCCAGGCGGGGGGGACTGTTTGATGGCTACACCTTC. This gives the protein CARRGGLFDGYTF.

V usage is TRBV9 and J usage is TRBJ1-1; 7 bases map to TRBD1. With V trimmed by 0 bases and J by 7 bases, 6 bases remained unmatched. This CDR3 comprises 14 residues. CDR1 SGDLS and CDR2 YYNGEE come from the germline V gene. The CDR3 coding sequence is TGTGCCAGCAGCGTAGCATATAGACAGGGTGAAGCTTTCTTT. This sequence encodes CASSVAYRQGEAFF.

CDR3 sequence: CASSLLLNVVYEQYF. As DNA, the CDR3 is TGTGCCAGCAGCTTGTTGTTGAACGTAGTGTACGAGCAGTACTTC. J is TRBJ2-7 and V is TRBV5-6; D not certain. V was trimmed by 1 base and J by 4 bases, leaving 15 bases between them. The germline V gene has CDR1 SGHDT and CDR2 YYEEEE. The CDR3 loop spans 15 amino acids.

CDR3: CASSYRLASYEQYF. The CDR3 region has the DNA TGTGCCAGCAGTTACAGACTAGCGTCCTACGAGCAGTACTTC. The chain recombines TRBV6-2 or TRBV6-3 with TRBJ2-7; 8 positions agree with TRBD2. Germline CDR1 MNHEY, CDR2 SVGEGT. The J segment lost 1 base and the V segment lost 2 bases, leaving 1 base of the junction unmatched. The CDR3 has 14 residues.

This clone was counted only a few times. Relative to the germline gene, one junction end is altered; a read error may explain this. The chain uses TRBV30 and TRBJ1-2; tentatively, D is TRBD1 (6 bases). Germline V gene lookup returns CDR1 GTSNPN and CDR2 SVGIG (reference sequence). The CDR3 runs to 11 residues. The CDR3 loop reads CAGRETGAYTF. DNA for the CDR3: TGTGCCGGGAGAGAGACAGGAGCCTACACCTTC. Based on the CDR3 plus reference TRBV30 and TRBJ1-2, the full variable domain is SQTIHQWPATLVQPVGSPLSLECTVEGTSNPNLYWYRQAAGRGLQLLFYSVGIGQISSEVPQNLSASRPQDRQFILSSKKLLLSDSGFYLCAGRETGAYTFGSGTRLTVV.

The chain is built from TRBV5-8 and TRBJ1-2; TRBD1 matches 8 bases. The junction had 11 bases not matched to a gene; V was cut back by 0 bases and J by 4 bases. From germline, CDR1 is SGHTS and CDR2 YDEGEE. This CDR3 has 17 amino acids. As DNA, the CDR3 is TGTGCCAGCAGCTTGGATGGCTGGACAGGGCTGCCCTATGGCTACACCTTC. This encodes CASSLDGWTGLPYGYTF.

The chain uses TRBV7-9 and TRBJ2-5; 13 positions match TRBD2. Germline CDR1 reads SEHNR; CDR2 reads FQNEAQ (reference sequence). The CDR3 covers 16 residues. V lost 3 bases and J lost 0; bases outside the gene matches: 1. In DNA form, the CDR3 reads TGTGCCAGCAGCTTGGGACTAGCGGGGTACCAAGAGACCCAGTACTTC. The encoded protein is CASSLGLAGYQETQYF. Full variable domain (missing parts from reference TRBV7-9 and TRBJ2-5): DTGVSQNPRHKITKRGQNVTFRCDPISEHNRLYWYRQTLGQGPEFLTYFQNEAQLEKSRLLSDRFSAERPKGSFSTLEIQRTEQGDSAMYLCASSLGLAGYQETQYFGPGTRLLVL.

CDR3 sequence: CASSLARLAGAHEQYF. The CDR3 nucleotides are TGCGCCAGCAGCTTGGCCAGGCTAGCGGGAGCCCACGAGCAGTACTTC. The chain employs TRBV5-1 and TRBJ2-7; 10 nucleotides agree with TRBD2. The CDR3 consists of 16 residues. CDR1 and CDR2 (germline): SGHRS, YFSETQ. V shed 0 bases and J 5 bases; nucleotides not matched to a gene: 8. Complete variable domain (other parts from reference TRBV5-1 and TRBJ2-7): KAGVTQTPRYLIKTRGQQVTLSCSPISGHRSVSWYQQTPGQGLQFLFEYFSETQRNKGNFPGRFSGRQFSNSRSEMNVSTLELGDSALYLCASSLARLAGAHEQYFGPGTRLTVT.

The gene calls are TRBV4-1 and TRBJ2-7; D is ambiguous. This CDR3 is 11 amino acids long. Trimming removed 4 bases from V and 4 bases from J, with 5 bases in between. Germline lookup yields CDR1 MGHRA and CDR2 YSYEKL. Here the CDR3 reads CASSRGYEQYF. In DNA, the CDR3 is TGCGCCAGCAGCCGCGGTTACGAGCAGTACTTC.

CDR3 nucleotide sequence: TGTGCCAGCAGCCGGGACACTAACAATGAGCAGTTCTTC. Translated: CASSRDTNNEQFF. The genes are TRBV11-2 and TRBJ2-1, with a possible D match to TRBD1 (6 bases). V was cut by 5 bases and J by 5 bases, with 10 bases left in between. Germline CDR1 reads SGHAT; CDR2 reads FQNNGV. This CDR3 is 13 amino acids long.

The chain uses TRBV4-3 and TRBJ2-5, with D possibly being TRBD1 (5 bases). The CDR3 length is 14 residues. CDR1 and CDR2 from the germline V gene are LGHNA and YSLEER. The V end lost 4 bases, the J end lost 1 base, and 10 bases lay between the germline ends. DNA of the CDR3: TGCGCCAGCAGCCCCAGGGTATCCCAAGAGACCCAGTACTTC. This codes for CASSPRVSQETQYF.

The chain has TRBV10-2 and TRBJ1-4; possible D gene TRBD1, 6 bases. The ends were cut back, 6 bases at V and 3 bases at J, with 20 bases in the middle. Germline-derived CDR1 and CDR2 are WSHSY and SAAADI. The CDR3 contains 17 residues. The chain's CDR3 is CASSPNSPRGSNEKLFF. The CDR3 DNA reads as TGCGCCAGCAGCCCCAACTCCCCCAGGGGTTCTAATGAAAAACTGTTTTTT.

This rearrangement joins TRBV29-1 to TRBJ1-5, with D maybe TRBD1 (6 bases). The CDR3 runs 13 residues. Trimming took 4 bases from V and 5 from J, leaving 12 bases between them. Germline lookup yields CDR1 SQVTM and CDR2 ANQGSEA. The CDR3: CSVVGSGDQPQHF. CDR3 DNA: TGCAGCGTTGTTGGGTCAGGGGATCAGCCCCAGCATTTT.

This clone has just a few counts. The chain uses TRBV18 and TRBJ2-7; 8 positions agree with TRBD2. After removal of 3 bases from V and 7 bases from J, the junction contained 5 bases not matched to a gene. Germline CDR1 reads KGHSH; CDR2 reads LQKENI. The CDR3 is 13 residues long. CDR3 nucleotide sequence: TGTGCCAGCTCACCCAGCGGGAGTAAAGAGCAGTACTTC. Encoded protein: CASSPSGSKEQYF.

This rearrangement joins TRBV9 to TRBJ1-2; D gene unclear. The CDR3 totals 13 residues. V dropped 5 bases and J dropped 4 bases, with 12 bases sitting between them. CDR1 and CDR2 from the germline V gene are SGDLS and YYNGEE. CDR3 residues: CASSISSGYGYTF. CDR3 DNA: TGTGCCAGCAGTATAAGCTCTGGCTATGGCTACACCTTC.

A few counts support this clone. The chain couples TRBV9 to TRBJ2-1, with 7 positions matching TRBD2. Germline CDR1 reads SGDLS; CDR2 reads YYNGEE. The CDR3 is 15 amino acids. V dropped 5 bases and J dropped 0; count of bases not matched to a gene: 5. The chain's CDR3 is CASSRAGSSYNEQFF. The CDR3 DNA reads as TGTGCCAGCAGTAGAGCGGGAAGCTCCTACAATGAGCAGTTCTTC.

The CDR3 sequence is CASSSGGRNEKLFF. CDR3 in DNA: TGCGCCAGCAGCTCAGGGGGGCGTAATGAAAAACTGTTTTTT. The chain links TRBV4-1 to TRBJ1-4; 7 bases match TRBD1. Germline V gene lookup returns CDR1 MGHRA and CDR2 YSYEKL. The J segment lost 4 bases and the V segment lost 5 bases, leaving 4 bases of the junction unmatched. The CDR3 is 14 amino acids.

This clone was seen only once. This rearrangement joins TRBV27 to TRBJ1-6; D not resolved. CDR1 MNHEY and CDR2 SMNVEV come from the germline V gene (reference sequence). Deletions cut 5 bases from V and 2 bases from J, with 10 bases between. CDR3 length equals 15 residues. For the CDR3, the DNA is TGTGCCAGCAGTCCCACCGGGACCTATAATTCACCCCTCCACTTT. It encodes CASSPTGTYNSPLHF.

This chain joins TRBV11-1 and TRBJ1-4, with D unresolved. With 0 bases removed from V and 16 bases from J, the gap between germline ends came to 21 bases. This CDR3 comprises 15 residues. The germline V gene encodes CDR1 SGHAT and CDR2 FQDESV (reference sequence). The CDR3 region is CASSLAAEANEKRFF. DNA for the CDR3: TGTGCCAGCAGCTTAGCAGCAGAAGCGAATGAAAAAAGGTTTTTT.

The table lists this clone with a few counts. V gene TRBV7-9 combines with J gene TRBJ1-6, with unresolved D. CDR1 SEHNR and CDR2 FQNEAQ come from the germline V gene (reference sequence). V was cut by 6 bases and J by 9 bases, with 18 bases left in between. The CDR3 length is 15 residues. The CDR3 loop reads CASSRDETASSPLHF. The DNA for the CDR3 is TGTGCCAGCAGTCGCGACGAGACGGCTAGTTCACCCCTCCACTTT.

This chain joins TRBV7-3 and TRBJ1-4, with D unclear. Germline-derived CDR1 and CDR2 are SGHTA and FQGTGA. V was clipped by 1 base and J by 8 bases, with 14 bases between them. The CDR3 is 15 residues long. The CDR3 region has the DNA TGTGCCAGCAGCTTAAGGTGGTTAAGCAGGGAAAAACTGTTTTTT. Amino acid sequence: CASSLRWLSREKLFF.

The chain links TRBV30 to TRBJ2-5; 11 bases match TRBD2. The ends lost 8 bases at V and 7 bases at J; junction bases unmatched: 6. Looked up from germline, CDR1 is GTSNPN and CDR2 is SVGIG (reference sequence). The CDR3 sequence is 12 residues long. The chain's CDR3 is CAHVGLAGTQYF. CDR3 nucleotides: TGTGCCCACGTCGGACTAGCGGGGACCCAGTACTTC.

This clone was seen only a few times. The V gene is TRBV7-8, the J gene TRBJ2-1, with D maybe TRBD2 (5 bases). Germline V gene lookup returns CDR1 SGHVS and CDR2 FQNEAQ. Trimming removed 5 bases at V and 7 bases at J, with 24 bases between. CDR3 length: 17 residues. The CDR3 nucleotides read TGTGCCAGCAGCCCATCTAGCCTCCTACAAGTTTGGAATGAGCAGTTCTTC. It translates to CASSPSSLLQVWNEQFF.